Presented here are 19 T cell receptor beta chains from one specimen sequenced in a study of T cells after yellow fever vaccination. TCRdb itself ran the 5' RACE reads through MiXCR, one entry per CDR3 protein. Of fewer than 100,000 distinct CDR3 sequences in the sample, about 8.4% were seen once. The sample consisted of CD8+ T cells not binding an NS4B(214-222) dextramer, sorted from PBMCs, taken roughly 15 days after the first yellow fever vaccination. The receptors shown here come from a young man who received the YFV17D yellow fever vaccine.

This clonotype was found a few times. This rearrangement joins TRBV28 to TRBJ2-2, with D possibly matching TRBD1 (5 bases). Germline CDR1 MDHEN, CDR2 SYDVKM. Between the trimmed V and J ends, which lost 4 bases and 1 base, there was a span of 7 bases. CDR3 length: 14 amino acids. The CDR3 bases are TGTGCCAGCAGTTCCGACAGGAACACCGGGGAGCTGTTTTTT. This encodes CASSSDRNTGELFF. The variable domain in full, completed from reference TRBV28 and TRBJ2-2, reads DVKVTQSSRYLVKRTGEKVFLECVQDMDHENMFWYRQDPGLGLRLIYFSYDVKMKEKGDIPEGYSVSREKKERFSLILESASTNQTSMYLCASSSDRNTGELFFGEGSRLTVL.

This clonotype was seen a handful of times. The J gene is TRBJ2-5, the V gene TRBV5-4, with 11 positions matching TRBD2. V was pared by 4 bases and J by 3 bases, with 5 bases of the junction left unmatched. This CDR3 is 15 amino acids long. Germline lookup yields CDR1 SGHNT and CDR2 YYREEE (reference sequence). In DNA form, the CDR3 reads TGTGCCAGCAGCGTAGCGGGGGGGCCAGAAGAGACCCAGTACTTC. Residues: CASSVAGGPEETQYF.

The chain recombines TRBV7-2 with TRBJ2-7; D is unclear. Germline values: CDR1 SGHTA, CDR2 FQGNSA. The CDR3 extends over 12 amino acids. Trimming stripped 4 bases from V and 4 bases from J, with 8 bases between. The CDR3 here is CASSYPGYEQYF. The CDR3 region has the DNA TGTGCCAGCAGCTACCCTGGGTACGAGCAGTACTTC.

The chain joins TRBV6-5 to TRBJ1-5; unclear D gene. V lost 0 bases and J 2 bases, leaving 8 bases between the germline ends. Germline loops: CDR1 MNHEY, CDR2 SVGAGI. The CDR3 spans 15 residues. CDR3 loop: CASSYSPRGNQPQHF. The CDR3 coding sequence is TGTGCCAGCAGTTACTCCCCTCGTGGCAATCAGCCCCAGCATTTT.

In its sample, this clonotype was seen many times. The CDR3 coding sequence is TGCGCCAGCAGCTTTAACACCGGGGAGCTGTTTTTT. Protein product: CASSFNTGELFF. The chain recombines TRBV5-1 with TRBJ2-2; no clear D. Germline V CDR1 and CDR2: SGHRS, YFSETQ. With 2 bases removed from V and 2 bases from J, the gap between germline ends came to 1 base. This CDR3 comprises 12 residues.

The chain uses TRBV9 and TRBJ2-3; 8 positions match TRBD1. This CDR3 contains 14 residues. The V segment lost 3 bases and the J segment 4 bases; nucleotides outside the gene matches: 4. Germline CDR1 and CDR2: SGDLS and YYNGEE. The CDR3 sequence: CASSGDRFADTQYF. CDR3 in DNA: TGTGCCAGCAGCGGGGACAGGTTTGCAGATACGCAGTATTTT.

This clonotype showed up just a few times. The chain uses TRBV6-5 and TRBJ2-7; 9 bases match TRBD1. The CDR3 runs to 14 residues. Germline V gene lookup returns CDR1 MNHEY and CDR2 SVGAGI. V dropped 2 bases and J dropped 4; count of bases not matched to a gene: 3. For the CDR3, the DNA is TGTGCCAGCAGTTACGGGACAGGGAAATACGAGCAGTACTTC. Amino acid sequence: CASSYGTGKYEQYF.

The rearrangement joins TRBV7-9 to TRBJ2-7; no clear D gene. CDR1 and CDR2 (germline): SEHNR, FQNEAQ (reference sequence). V was cut by 1 base and J by 8 bases, with 9 bases left in between. The CDR3 runs to 12 residues. CDR3 DNA: TGTGCCAGCAGCTTAGGGGTTCTGAAGCAGTACTTC. It is translated as CASSLGVLKQYF.

This clonotype has a handful of counts. This chain joins TRBV4-1 and TRBJ1-1; 10 bases map to TRBD1. Trimming took 3 bases from V and 3 from J; bases not matched to a gene: 4. This CDR3 is 15 amino acids long. Germline lookup yields CDR1 MGHRA and CDR2 YSYEKL. The CDR3 loop reads CASSHPGTGDTEAFF. The CDR3 DNA reads as TGCGCCAGCAGCCATCCGGGGACAGGGGACACTGAAGCTTTCTTT.

This clonotype has only a few counts. This chain links TRBV3-1 with TRBJ2-3, with TRBD2 matching over 12 bases. This CDR3 spans 19 amino acids. V lost 0 bases, J lost 1 base, and 8 bases stayed unmatched. From germline, CDR1 is LGHDT and CDR2 YNNKEL (reference sequence). The DNA for the CDR3 is TGTGCCAGCAGCCAAGAGACTAGCGGGGGACCCGAAGGCACAGATACGCAGTATTTT. Encoded protein: CASSQETSGGPEGTDTQYF.

CDR3 nucleotide sequence: TGTGCCAGCAGCCAGGGCACAGGGGACTACGAGCAGTACGTC. It yields the protein CASSQGTGDYEQYV. V is TRBV3-1 and J is TRBJ2-7; TRBD1 agrees at 7 bases. With V trimmed by 3 bases and J by 3 bases, 5 bases remained unmatched. The CDR3 runs to 14 residues. Germline V gene sequence: CDR1 LGHDT, CDR2 YNNKEL (reference sequence).

This clonotype was observed a handful of times. V is TRBV6-5 and J is TRBJ2-3; D not resolved. Looked up from germline, CDR1 is MNHEY and CDR2 is SVGAGI. The CDR3 loop spans 17 amino acids. The V end was cut by 0 bases, the J end by 1 base, with 14 bases between. In nucleotides, the CDR3 is TGTGCCAGCAGTTACTCGGGCAGTCCTTCGGGCACAGATACGCAGTATTTT. Translated: CASSYSGSPSGTDTQYF.

V gene TRBV9 combines with J gene TRBJ2-3; D is ambiguous. The length of the CDR3 is 16 residues. The germline CDR1 and CDR2 sequences are SGDLS and YYNGEE. V lost 0 bases, J lost 0 bases, and 11 bases lay in between. CDR3 protein: CASSVASRTSTDTQYF. The CDR3 DNA reads TGTGCCAGCAGCGTAGCATCTAGAACTAGCACAGATACGCAGTATTTT.

This clonotype was seen only a few times. The chain joins TRBV6-4 to TRBJ2-1; 13 positions agree with TRBD2. The junction had 5 bases not matched to a gene; V was cut back by 2 bases and J by 7 bases. The CDR3 sequence is 16 residues long. The germline gives CDR1 MRHNA, CDR2 SNTAGT. CDR3 sequence reads: CASSDPGTSGVNEQFF. The CDR3 DNA follows: TGTGCCAGCAGTGACCCGGGGACTAGCGGGGTTAATGAGCAGTTCTTC.

This clonotype was detected only a few times. The chain recombines TRBV27 with TRBJ2-1; D is ambiguous. Trimming pared 7 bases from V and 8 bases from J, leaving 15 bases between. This CDR3 has 13 residues. Germline V gene data show CDR1 as MNHEY and CDR2 as SMNVEV (reference sequence). The CDR3 is CASTANALHEQFF. In DNA, the CDR3 is TGTGCCAGCACCGCTAACGCCCTCCATGAGCAGTTCTTC.

This clonotype turned up a few times. This rearrangement joins TRBV6-2 or TRBV6-3 to TRBJ2-3; D is ambiguous. V was pared by 4 bases and J by 9 bases, with 17 bases between. In germline, CDR1 is MNHEY, CDR2 SVGEGT. CDR3 length: 14 residues. DNA of the CDR3: TGTGCCAGCAGTTTGGGCACCGGGCCCACAACGCAGTATTTT. It translates to CASSLGTGPTTQYF.

The chain uses TRBV6-1 and TRBJ1-2, with D possibly matching TRBD1 (5 bases). Trimming cost V 2 bases and J 5 bases, with 12 bases left between them. CDR1 and CDR2 from the germline V gene are MNHNS and SASEGT. The CDR3 has 14 residues. The CDR3 DNA follows: TGTGCCAGCAGTGAACCCGGGGCTGGATATGGCTACACCTTC. Protein product: CASSEPGAGYGYTF.

In its sample, this clonotype was seen a few times. The chain carries TRBV12-5 and TRBJ2-3; D ambiguous. This CDR3 spans 13 amino acids. Germline loops: CDR1 LGHNT, CDR2 FRNRAP. The V gene lost 6 bases and the J gene lost 6 bases, with 13 bases spanning the gap. Here the CDR3 reads CASGSSDPDTQYF. The CDR3 nucleotides read TGTGCTAGTGGATCCTCGGACCCGGATACGCAGTATTTT.

The CDR3 sequence is CASSLVGYTEAFF. The CDR3 DNA reads TGTGCCAGCAGTTTGGTAGGGTACACTGAAGCTTTCTTT. The chain recombines TRBV28 with TRBJ1-1; D unresolved. CDR3 size: 13 residues. V shed 3 bases and J shed 3 bases, with 8 bases lying between them. Germline loops: CDR1 MDHEN, CDR2 SYDVKM.